These 15 T cell receptor beta chains were all obtained from the same sample, sequenced in a study of CD8 T cells in ankylosing spondylitis. TCRdb itself ran the 5' RACE reads through MiXCR, one entry per CDR3 protein. This sample has about 25,000 distinct CDR3 sequences; 2.5% to 3% occur once, and the top ten carry 7.7%. The source material was blood, either unsorted or a sorted T cell fraction (not recorded which). These receptors originate from a female donor with ankylosing spondylitis or in good health (not recorded which).

This clonotype occurred many times. The chain couples TRBV9 to TRBJ2-2; 8 nucleotides align to TRBD2. V dropped 3 bases and J dropped 6; count of bases not matched to a gene: 7. The CDR3 sequence is 15 residues long. Germline V CDR1 and CDR2: SGDLS, YYNGEE. The CDR3 protein is CASSGHDGGAGELFF. CDR3 nucleotides: TGTGCCAGCAGCGGCCACGACGGGGGGGCCGGGGAGCTGTTTTTT.

This clonotype was observed many times. The V gene is TRBV9, the J gene TRBJ1-5; D is ambiguous. Germline V gene data show CDR1 as SGDLS and CDR2 as YYNGEE. There are 13 residues in the CDR3. The V end lost 0 bases, the J end lost 5 bases, and 6 bases lay between the germline ends. DNA for the CDR3: TGTGCCAGCAGCGTAGATCTTGATCAGCCCCAGCATTTT. It encodes CASSVDLDQPQHF.

This clonotype was seen many times. This chain joins TRBV9 and TRBJ2-2; D gene unclear. The CDR3 has 15 residues. CDR1 is SGDLS and CDR2 is YYNGEE in the germline V gene. Trimming removed 4 bases at V and 6 bases at J, with 16 bases between. CDR3 DNA: TGTGCCAGCAGCCCCCACAGTTCGTCAGCCGGGGAGCTGTTTTTT. Its protein is CASSPHSSSAGELFF. Filled out from reference TRBV9 and TRBJ2-2, the complete variable domain reads DSGVTQTPKHLITATGQRVTLRCSPRSGDLSVYWYQQSLDQGLQFLIQYYNGEERAKGNILERFSAQQFPDLHSELNLSSLELGDSALYFCASSPHSSSAGELFFGEGSRLTVL.

This clonotype was seen many times. The J gene is TRBJ2-7, the V gene TRBV9; 8 bases are shared with TRBD2. J gave up 1 base and V 4 bases, and 7 bases lay outside the gene matches. The CDR3 is 15 residues long. Germline V gene lookup returns CDR1 SGDLS and CDR2 YYNGEE. The chain's CDR3 is CASSPRASGSYEQYF. The CDR3, as DNA: TGTGCCAGCAGCCCCCGGGCTAGCGGGTCCTACGAGCAGTACTTC.

This clonotype was counted ten times or more. The chain links TRBV9 to TRBJ2-2, with D perhaps matching TRBD1 or TRBD2 (6 bases each). The CDR3 totals 17 residues. Trimming shortened V by 2 bases and J by 1 base, and 15 bases separated the two germline ends. Germline CDR1 and CDR2: SGDLS and YYNGEE. CDR3 nucleotides: TGTGCCAGCAGCGTGTGGGGGGCGAACCTGAACACCGGGGAGCTGTTTTTT. Residues: CASSVWGANLNTGELFF.

This clonotype has a count of ten or more. The rearrangement uses TRBV9 and TRBJ2-2; D is perhaps TRBD2 (5 bases). The V gene lost 3 bases and the J gene lost 1 base, with 10 bases spanning the gap. Germline assignment: CDR1 SGDLS and CDR2 YYNGEE. This CDR3 is built from 15 residues. The CDR3 DNA reads TGTGCCAGCAGCGCCGGAGGAGTGAACACCGGGGAGCTGTTTTTT. Translation gives CASSAGGVNTGELFF.

The table lists this clonotype with many counts. This sequence joins TRBV9 and TRBJ1-3; D might be TRBD1 (5 bases). V was pared by 4 bases and J by 7 bases, with 12 bases between. This CDR3 comprises 13 residues. Germline CDR1 and CDR2: SGDLS and YYNGEE. This CDR3 reads CASSPGQSNTIYF. In DNA form, the CDR3 reads TGTGCCAGCAGCCCAGGACAAAGCAACACCATATATTTT.

Many counts were recorded for this clonotype. The chain uses TRBV9 and TRBJ2-2, with a weak D call TRBD2 (5 bases). CDR1 is SGDLS and CDR2 is YYNGEE in the germline V gene. V was cut by 0 bases and J by 6 bases, with 12 bases left in between. This CDR3 spans 15 amino acids. The CDR3 nucleotides are TGTGCCAGCAGCGTAGGCCTTGAGGGAGCCGGGGAGCTGTTTTTT. This sequence encodes CASSVGLEGAGELFF.

In its sample, this clonotype was seen many times. The rearrangement uses TRBV9 and TRBJ2-3; no firm D call. Looked up from germline, CDR1 is SGDLS and CDR2 is YYNGEE. Between the trimmed V and J ends, which lost 0 bases and 0 bases, there was a span of 8 bases. The CDR3 runs 15 residues. CDR3 in amino acids: CASSVARSSTDTQYF. For the CDR3, the DNA is TGTGCCAGCAGCGTAGCCCGTTCTAGCACAGATACGCAGTATTTT. The whole variable domain, filled in from reference TRBV9 and TRBJ2-3, reads DSGVTQTPKHLITATGQRVTLRCSPRSGDLSVYWYQQSLDQGLQFLIQYYNGEERAKGNILERFSAQQFPDLHSELNLSSLELGDSALYFCASSVARSSTDTQYFGPGTRLTVL.

This clonotype occurred many times. The CDR3 DNA is TGTGCCAGCAGCGGGGGGGTCTTGGGGGTTAGGCCCACAGATACGCAGTATTTT. Translated, it gives CASSGGVLGVRPTDTQYF. The V and J genes are TRBV9 and TRBJ2-3, with a possible D match to TRBD2 (6 bases). This CDR3 spans 18 amino acids. V lost 3 bases and J lost 2, with 22 bases in between. Germline values: CDR1 SGDLS, CDR2 YYNGEE.

There are many counts of this clonotype. V usage is TRBV9 and J usage is TRBJ2-1, with 7 positions matching TRBD1. The V and J ends lost 3 bases and 6 bases, in that order; junction bases with no gene match: 9. CDR3 length: 15 amino acids. Germline CDR1 is SGDLS and CDR2 is YYNGEE. The CDR3 region has the DNA TGTGCCAGCAGCGCGTCAGGGGGTTTAGTCAATGAGCAGTTCTTC. Residues: CASSASGGLVNEQFF.

Relative to its sample, this clonotype is medium-sized. The V call is TRBV9, the J call TRBJ2-7; 9 bases align to TRBD1. Germline-derived CDR1 and CDR2 are SGDLS and YYNGEE. The CDR3 extends over 14 amino acids. The ends lost 3 bases at V and 3 bases at J; junction bases unmatched: 4. The CDR3 sequence: CASSEQGANYEQYF. The CDR3 DNA follows: TGTGCCAGCAGCGAACAGGGGGCGAACTACGAGCAGTACTTC.

This clonotype was counted at least ten times. The rearrangement uses TRBV9 and TRBJ2-1, with TRBD2 identical over 8 bases. Germline lookup yields CDR1 SGDLS and CDR2 YYNGEE. The V segment lost 2 bases and the J segment 2 bases; nucleotides outside the gene matches: 3. The CDR3 is made up of 15 amino acids. CDR3 DNA: TGTGCCAGCAGCGTCAGCGGGAGCCCCTACAATGAGCAGTTCTTC. Amino acids: CASSVSGSPYNEQFF.

This clonotype was counted at least ten times. V gene TRBV9 combines with J gene TRBJ2-4; possibly TRBD2 for D (6 bases). CDR1 is SGDLS, CDR2 YYNGEE, per germline. The CDR3 extends over 15 amino acids. The V end was cut by 4 bases, the J end by 0 bases, with 11 bases between. The CDR3: CASSPGTLAKNIQYF. The CDR3 DNA reads as TGTGCCAGCAGCCCCGGGACTCTAGCCAAAAACATTCAGTACTTC. The variable domain in full, completed from reference TRBV9 and TRBJ2-4, reads DSGVTQTPKHLITATGQRVTLRCSPRSGDLSVYWYQQSLDQGLQFLIQYYNGEERAKGNILERFSAQQFPDLHSELNLSSLELGDSALYFCASSPGTLAKNIQYFGAGTRLSVL.

This clonotype came up many times. V gene TRBV9 combines with J gene TRBJ2-7; 10 bases map to TRBD2. With V trimmed by 0 bases and J by 6 bases, 9 bases remained unmatched. This CDR3 contains 16 residues. Germline-derived CDR1 and CDR2 are SGDLS and YYNGEE. The chain's CDR3 is CASSVEGASGRGEQYF. As DNA, the CDR3 is TGTGCCAGCAGCGTAGAGGGTGCTAGCGGGAGAGGCGAGCAGTACTTC.